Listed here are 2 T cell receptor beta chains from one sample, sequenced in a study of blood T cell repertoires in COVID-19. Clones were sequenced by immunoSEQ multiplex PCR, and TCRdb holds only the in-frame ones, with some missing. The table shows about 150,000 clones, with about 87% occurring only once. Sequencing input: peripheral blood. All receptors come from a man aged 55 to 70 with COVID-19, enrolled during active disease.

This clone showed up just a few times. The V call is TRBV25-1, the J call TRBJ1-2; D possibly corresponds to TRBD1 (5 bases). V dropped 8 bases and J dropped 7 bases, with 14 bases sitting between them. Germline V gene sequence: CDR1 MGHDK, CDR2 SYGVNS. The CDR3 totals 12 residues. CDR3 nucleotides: TGTGCCAGCGGAGCGGGGCGTCGTGGCTACACCTTC. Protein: CASGAGRRGYTF.

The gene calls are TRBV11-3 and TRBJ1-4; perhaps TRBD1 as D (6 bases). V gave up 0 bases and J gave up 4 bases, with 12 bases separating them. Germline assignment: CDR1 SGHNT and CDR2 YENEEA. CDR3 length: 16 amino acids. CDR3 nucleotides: TGTGCCAGCAGCTTAGAGGACAGCGAAGGTAATGAAAAACTGTTTTTT. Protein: CASSLEDSEGNEKLFF.